This T cell receptor beta chain is drawn from a study of cytomegalovirus exposure and HLA in healthy donors. Measured with immunoSEQ multiplex PCR; TCRdb has only the in-frame clones, and not every one. This table has roughly 130,000 clones, roughly nine tenths appearing once. There are 15 residues in the CDR3. The germline V and J ends were trimmed by 4 bases and 1 base, with 14 bases remaining between them. Germline loops: CDR1 MNHEY, CDR2 SMNVEV (reference sequence). The receptor comes from a woman between 18 and 29 years old in good health and CMV-seropositive. The source material was PBMCs. The chain is built from TRBV27 and TRBJ2-7; D is perhaps TRBD1 (5 bases). For the CDR3, the DNA is TGTGCCAGCAGTTACGCTCAGGGTTTTTCCTACGAGCAGTACTTC. This sequence encodes CASSYAQGFSYEQYF.